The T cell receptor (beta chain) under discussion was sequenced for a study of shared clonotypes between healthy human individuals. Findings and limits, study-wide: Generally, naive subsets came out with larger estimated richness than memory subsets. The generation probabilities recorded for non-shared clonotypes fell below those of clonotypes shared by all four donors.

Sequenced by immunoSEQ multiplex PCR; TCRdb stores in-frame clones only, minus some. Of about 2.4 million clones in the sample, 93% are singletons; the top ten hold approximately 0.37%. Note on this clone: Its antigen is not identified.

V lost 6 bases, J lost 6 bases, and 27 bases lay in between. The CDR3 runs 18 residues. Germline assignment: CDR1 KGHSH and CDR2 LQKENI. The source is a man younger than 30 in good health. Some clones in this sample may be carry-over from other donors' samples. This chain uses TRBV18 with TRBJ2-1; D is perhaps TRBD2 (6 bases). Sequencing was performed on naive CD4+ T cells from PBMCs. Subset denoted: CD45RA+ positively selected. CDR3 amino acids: CASSSTEGYGSTGNEQFF. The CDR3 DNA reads TGTGCCAGCTCGTCGACCGAGGGGTACGGGAGTACCGGCAATGAGCAGTTCTTC. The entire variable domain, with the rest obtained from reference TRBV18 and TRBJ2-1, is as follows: NAGVMQNPRHLVRRRGQEARLRCSPMKGHSHVYWYRQLPEEGLKFMVYLQKENIIDESGMPKERFSAEFPKEGPSILRIQQVVRGDSAAYFCASSSTEGYGSTGNEQFFGPGTRLTVL.